This TCR beta chain was sequenced during a study of T-cell reconstitution after alpha-beta-depleted transplantation in children. Preparing the TCRbeta library involved the use of unique molecular identifiers. In TCRdb, the PCR reads were re-called with MiXCR into one record per CDR3 protein. Among 500,000 or so distinct CDR3 sequences listed, 30% to 35% were seen once. Germline CDR1 is SEHNR and CDR2 is FQNEAQ (reference sequence). The CDR3 extends over 16 amino acids. V lost 5 bases to trimming and J lost 1 base; unmatched junction nucleotides: 5. The sequence was obtained from a human donor who donated a stem cell graft to a child with aplastic anemia. The gene calls are TRBV7-9 and TRBJ2-3, with TRBD1 matching over 11 bases. The sequencing here drew on PBMCs from the stem cell graft donor, taken from the stem cell graft. This CDR3 is CASSGQGARGTDTQYF. The DNA of the CDR3 is TGTGCCAGCAGCGGACAGGGGGCGCGGGGCACAGATACGCAGTATTTT.